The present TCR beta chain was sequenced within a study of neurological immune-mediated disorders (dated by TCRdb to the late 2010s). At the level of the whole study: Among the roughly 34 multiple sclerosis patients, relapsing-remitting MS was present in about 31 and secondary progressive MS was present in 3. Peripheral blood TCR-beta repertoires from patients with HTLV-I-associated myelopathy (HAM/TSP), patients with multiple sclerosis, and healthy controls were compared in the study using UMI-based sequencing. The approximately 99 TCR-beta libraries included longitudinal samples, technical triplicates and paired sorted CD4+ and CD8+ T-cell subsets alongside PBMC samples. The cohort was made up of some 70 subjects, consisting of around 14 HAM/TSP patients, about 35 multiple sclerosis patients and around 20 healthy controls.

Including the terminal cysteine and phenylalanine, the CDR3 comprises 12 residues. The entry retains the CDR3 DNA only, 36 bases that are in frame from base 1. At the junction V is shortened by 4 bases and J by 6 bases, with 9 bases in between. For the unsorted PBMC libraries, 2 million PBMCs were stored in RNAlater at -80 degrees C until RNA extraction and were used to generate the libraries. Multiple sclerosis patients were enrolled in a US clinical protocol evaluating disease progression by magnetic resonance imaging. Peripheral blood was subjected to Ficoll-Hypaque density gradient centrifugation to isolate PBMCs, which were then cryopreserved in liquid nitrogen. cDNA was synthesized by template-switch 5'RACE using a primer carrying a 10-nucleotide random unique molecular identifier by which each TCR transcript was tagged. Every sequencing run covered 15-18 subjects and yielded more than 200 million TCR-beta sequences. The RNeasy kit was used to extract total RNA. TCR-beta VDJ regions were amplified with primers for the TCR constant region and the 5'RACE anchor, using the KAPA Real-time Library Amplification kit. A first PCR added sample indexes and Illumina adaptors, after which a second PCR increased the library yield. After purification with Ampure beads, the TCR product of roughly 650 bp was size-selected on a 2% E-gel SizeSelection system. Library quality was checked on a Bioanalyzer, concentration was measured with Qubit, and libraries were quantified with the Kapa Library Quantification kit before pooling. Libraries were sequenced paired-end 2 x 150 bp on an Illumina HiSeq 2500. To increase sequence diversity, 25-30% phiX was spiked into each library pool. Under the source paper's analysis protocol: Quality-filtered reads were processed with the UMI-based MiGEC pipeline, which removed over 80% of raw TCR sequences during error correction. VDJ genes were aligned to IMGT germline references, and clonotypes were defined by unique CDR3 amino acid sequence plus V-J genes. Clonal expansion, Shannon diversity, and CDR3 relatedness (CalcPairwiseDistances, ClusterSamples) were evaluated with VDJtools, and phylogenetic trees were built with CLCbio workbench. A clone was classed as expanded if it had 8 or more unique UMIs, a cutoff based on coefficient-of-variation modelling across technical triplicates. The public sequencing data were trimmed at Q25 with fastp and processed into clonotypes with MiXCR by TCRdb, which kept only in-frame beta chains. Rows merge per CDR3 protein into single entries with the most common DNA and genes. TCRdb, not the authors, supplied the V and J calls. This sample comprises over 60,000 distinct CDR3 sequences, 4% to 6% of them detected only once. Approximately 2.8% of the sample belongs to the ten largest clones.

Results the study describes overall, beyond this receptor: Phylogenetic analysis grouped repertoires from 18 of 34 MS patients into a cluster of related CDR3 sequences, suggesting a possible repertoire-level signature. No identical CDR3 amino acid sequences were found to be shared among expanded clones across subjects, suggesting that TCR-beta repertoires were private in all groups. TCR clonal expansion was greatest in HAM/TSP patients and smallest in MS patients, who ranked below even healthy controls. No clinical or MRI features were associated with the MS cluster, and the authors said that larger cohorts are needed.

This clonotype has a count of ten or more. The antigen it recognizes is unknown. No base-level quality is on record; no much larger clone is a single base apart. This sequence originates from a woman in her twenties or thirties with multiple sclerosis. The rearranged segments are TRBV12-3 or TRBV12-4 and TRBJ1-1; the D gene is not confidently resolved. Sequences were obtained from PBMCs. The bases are TGTGCCAGCAGTTCGGAGGGTCCTGAAGCTTTCTTT. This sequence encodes CASSSEGPEAFF.